The 17 T cell receptor beta chains listed next were all sequenced from one sample in a study of beta chain features in type 1 diabetes. Study-wide results and limits: Within each of all four CD4+ subsets, Type 1 diabetes patients had TCRB CDR3s that were moderately but significantly shorter.

These receptors lack a known antigen. All of the isolated RNA was reverse transcribed, so expressed TCRB transcripts were sequenced. TCRdb keeps only in-frame clones here, not all; method: immunoSEQ multiplex PCR. This sample has tens of thousands of clones, with more than 45% found just once. Sequenced material: stem cell memory CD4+ T cells from blood. These receptor sequences come from a young man with type 1 diabetes.

This chain connects TRBV19 to TRBJ1-2; D uncertain. This CDR3 is 13 amino acids long. With 2 bases removed from V and 2 bases from J, the gap between germline ends came to 6 bases. Germline-derived CDR1 and CDR2 are LNHDA and SQIVND (reference sequence). The CDR3 DNA follows: TGTGCCAGTAGTATATCGGGAAACTATGGCTACACCTTC. Its translation is CASSISGNYGYTF.

The V and J genes are TRBV5-1 and TRBJ2-3; perhaps TRBD1 as D (5 bases). This CDR3 has 15 residues. Germline V CDR1 and CDR2: SGHRS, YFSETQ. The V and J ends lost 7 bases and 0 bases respectively, with 15 bases between them. The CDR3, as DNA: TGCGCCAGCTCTATTGGGGCAGGGAGCACAGATACGCAGTATTTT. This gives the protein CASSIGAGSTDTQYF.

The CDR3 sequence is CASSLGATSYNEQFF. CDR3 DNA sequence: TGTGCCAGCAGCTTGGGTGCCACATCCTACAATGAGCAGTTCTTC. The chain recombines TRBV5-5 with TRBJ2-1; D gene unclear. CDR1 is SGHKS and CDR2 is YYEKEE in the germline V gene (reference sequence). V was trimmed by 0 bases and J by 1 base, leaving 8 bases between them. The CDR3 runs to 15 residues.

The rearrangement links TRBV30 to TRBJ1-4, with 9 bases aligning to TRBD1. This CDR3 is built from 14 residues. CDR1 and CDR2 (germline): GTSNPN, SVGIG (reference sequence). The J segment lost 7 bases and the V segment lost 5 bases, leaving 8 bases of the junction unmatched. Here the CDR3 DNA reads TGTGCCTGGGAGAGGGGACAGGGTCTTGAAAAACTGTTTTTT. It yields the protein CAWERGQGLEKLFF. The full variable domain, with the rest looked up from reference TRBV30 and TRBJ1-4, is SQTIHQWPATLVQPVGSPLSLECTVEGTSNPNLYWYRQAAGRGLQLLFYSVGIGQISSEVPQNLSASRPQDRQFILSSKKLLLSDSGFYLCAWERGQGLEKLFFGSGTQLSVL.

This clone was recorded a few times. The chain employs TRBV29-1 and TRBJ2-7; 11 bases agree with TRBD2. The CDR3 is made up of 14 amino acids. Germline assignment: CDR1 SQVTM and CDR2 ANQGSEA. J gave up 2 bases and V 3 bases, and 3 bases lay outside the gene matches. The CDR3 reads CSVDSGRGTYEQYF. As DNA, the CDR3 is TGCAGCGTTGATAGCGGGAGGGGAACCTACGAGCAGTACTTC.

This clone appeared a few times. The rearrangement joins TRBV6-5 to TRBJ1-5; TRBD1 might be the D (5 bases). The germline V and J ends were trimmed by 6 bases and 0 bases, with 12 bases remaining between them. The CDR3 has 15 residues. CDR1 is MNHEY and CDR2 is SVGAGI in the germline V gene. The CDR3 nucleotides read TGTGCCAGCAGGAGTACAGGTTATAGCAATCAGCCCCAGCATTTT. This gives the protein CASRSTGYSNQPQHF.

The genes are TRBV18 and TRBJ2-1, with D maybe TRBD1 (6 bases). CDR3 length equals 16 residues. The germline gives CDR1 KGHSH, CDR2 LQKENI. V lost 3 bases and J lost 3, with 15 bases in between. The CDR3 reads CASSPAHTGFYNEQFF. Written as DNA, the CDR3 is TGTGCCAGCTCACCGGCCCACACAGGGTTCTACAATGAGCAGTTCTTC.

The chain employs TRBV29-1 and TRBJ2-3, with TRBD1 identical over 7 bases. Germline V CDR1 and CDR2: SQVTM, ANQGSEA. The CDR3 runs to 14 residues. Trimming cost V 4 bases and J 2 bases; bases outside gene matches: 6. This CDR3 reads CSVAAGGTTDTQYF. The CDR3 DNA sequence: TGCAGCGTTGCGGCAGGGGGAACCACAGATACGCAGTATTTT.

The chain joins TRBV27 to TRBJ2-1; tentatively, D is TRBD2 (6 bases). Trimming took off 3 bases at V and 6 bases at J, with 18 bases between the two ends. Germline V gene sequence: CDR1 MNHEY, CDR2 SMNVEV (reference sequence). CDR3 length: 16 residues. The CDR3 DNA reads TGTGCCAGCAGTTTCCGGGAGCCGTCGTTAGCCAATGAGCAGTTCTTC. This translates into CASSFREPSLANEQFF.

The V and J genes are TRBV6-6 and TRBJ1-2, with TRBD1 matching 9 bases. Germline V gene data show CDR1 as MNHNY and CDR2 as SVGAGI (reference sequence). V shed 5 bases, J shed 8 bases, and the junction held 6 bases outside the gene matches. The CDR3 is made up of 13 amino acids. The CDR3 loop is CASSPGQGVGYTF. For the CDR3, the DNA is TGTGCCAGCAGTCCGGGACAGGGAGTCGGCTACACCTTC.

The J gene is TRBJ2-5, the V gene TRBV19; D may be TRBD2 (5 bases). This CDR3 spans 15 amino acids. V was trimmed by 5 bases and J by 5 bases, leaving 18 bases between them. Germline V gene data show CDR1 as LNHDA and CDR2 as SQIVND (reference sequence). CDR3 sequence (DNA): TGTGCCAGTAGTCCACGGGTTAATCGAGGGGAGACCCAGTACTTC. Translated, it gives CASSPRVNRGETQYF.

The V gene is TRBV6-1, the J gene TRBJ2-7; 10 bases map to TRBD1. The trim removed 7 bases at V and 3 bases at J, leaving 6 bases unmatched. Germline assignment: CDR1 MNHNS and CDR2 SASEGT. This CDR3 is 14 amino acids long. Here the CDR3 DNA reads TGTGCCAGCATTAAGGACAGGGGGATCTACGAGCAGTACTTC. This sequence encodes CASIKDRGIYEQYF.

The chain uses TRBV27 and TRBJ2-7, with TRBD2 identical over 15 bases. The CDR3 extends over 18 amino acids. Germline-derived CDR1 and CDR2 are MNHEY and SMNVEV (reference sequence). V shed 6 bases and J 3 bases; nucleotides not matched to a gene: 12. The DNA of the CDR3 is TGTGCCAGCAGCCCCGGGACTAGCGGGAGGTTGACCTTCTACGAGCAGTACTTC. Amino acid sequence: CASSPGTSGRLTFYEQYF.

This chain uses TRBV18 with TRBJ2-7; 11 bases match TRBD1. V was clipped by 2 bases and J by 6 bases; unmatched bases: 6. CDR3 length: 15 amino acids. Germline CDR1 is KGHSH and CDR2 is LQKENI. This CDR3 reads CASSPGQGAEGEQYF. In DNA, the CDR3 is TGTGCCAGCTCACCAGGACAGGGGGCTGAGGGCGAGCAGTACTTC.

The V call is TRBV5-1, the J call TRBJ2-1; D is possibly TRBD1 (5 bases). From germline, CDR1 is SGHRS and CDR2 YFSETQ. Trimming removed 7 bases at V and 6 bases at J, with 17 bases between. This CDR3 contains 14 residues. CDR3 DNA sequence: TGCGCCAGCTCACGCGATGGGGCTACCAATGAGCAGTTCTTC. It specifies CASSRDGATNEQFF.

The chain employs TRBV28 and TRBJ1-1; no definite D call. Germline V gene lookup returns CDR1 MDHEN and CDR2 SYDVKM. V lost 6 bases to trimming and J lost 0 bases, with 14 bases between them. CDR3 length: 15 residues. The CDR3 DNA follows: TGTGCCAGCAGGAGGCCGGTACCCATGAACACTGAAGCTTTCTTT. The encoded protein is CASRRPVPMNTEAFF. The full variable domain, with the rest looked up from reference TRBV28 and TRBJ1-1, is DVKVTQSSRYLVKRTGEKVFLECVQDMDHENMFWYRQDPGLGLRLIYFSYDVKMKEKGDIPEGYSVSREKKERFSLILESASTNQTSMYLCASRRPVPMNTEAFFGQGTRLTVV.

The rearrangement joins TRBV15 to TRBJ2-3; 11 bases map to TRBD2. J lost 0 bases, V lost 1 base, and 6 bases had no gene match. Germline values: CDR1 LNHNV, CDR2 YYDKDF (reference sequence). This CDR3 contains 18 residues. The DNA for the CDR3 is TGTGCCACCAGCAGAGGGACTAGCGGGTCCATAAGCACAGATACGCAGTATTTT. It yields the protein CATSRGTSGSISTDTQYF. The variable domain in full, with the rest retrieved from reference TRBV15 and TRBJ2-3, is DAMVIQNPRYQVTQFGKPVTLSCSQTLNHNVMYWYQQKSSQAPKLLFHYYDKDFNNEADTPDNFQSRRPNTSFCFLDIRSPGLGDTAMYLCATSRGTSGSISTDTQYFGPGTRLTVL.